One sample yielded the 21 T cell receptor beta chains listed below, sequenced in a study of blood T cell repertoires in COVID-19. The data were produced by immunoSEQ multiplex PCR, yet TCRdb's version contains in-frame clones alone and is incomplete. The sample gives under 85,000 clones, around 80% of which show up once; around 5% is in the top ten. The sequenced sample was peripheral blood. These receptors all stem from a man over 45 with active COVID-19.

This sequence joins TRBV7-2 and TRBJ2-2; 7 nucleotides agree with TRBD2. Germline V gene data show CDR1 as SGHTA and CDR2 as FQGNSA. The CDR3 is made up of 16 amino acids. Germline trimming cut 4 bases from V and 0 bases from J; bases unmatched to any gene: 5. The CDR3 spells CASSSEAGPNTGELFF. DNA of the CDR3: TGTGCCAGCAGCTCTGAAGCGGGGCCGAACACCGGGGAGCTGTTTTTT.

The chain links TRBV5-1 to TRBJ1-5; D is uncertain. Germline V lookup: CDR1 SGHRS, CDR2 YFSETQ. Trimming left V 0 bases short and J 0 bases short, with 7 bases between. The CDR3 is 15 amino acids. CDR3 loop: CASSLAGDSNQPQHF. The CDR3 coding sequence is TGCGCCAGCAGCTTGGCGGGAGATAGCAATCAGCCCCAGCATTTT.

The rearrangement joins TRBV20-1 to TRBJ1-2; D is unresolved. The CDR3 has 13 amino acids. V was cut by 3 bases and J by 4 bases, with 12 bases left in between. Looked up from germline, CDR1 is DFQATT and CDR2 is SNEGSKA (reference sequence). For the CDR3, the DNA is TGCAGTGCTAGTTGGAGCGGGCCCTATGGCTACACCTTC. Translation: CSASWSGPYGYTF.

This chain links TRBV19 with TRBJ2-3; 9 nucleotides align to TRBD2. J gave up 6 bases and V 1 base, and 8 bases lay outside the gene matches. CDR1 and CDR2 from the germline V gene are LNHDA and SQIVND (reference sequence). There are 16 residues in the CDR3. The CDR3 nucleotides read TGTGCCAGTAGTATAGGGACGACTAGCGGTGGCGATACGCAGTATTTT. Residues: CASSIGTTSGGDTQYF.

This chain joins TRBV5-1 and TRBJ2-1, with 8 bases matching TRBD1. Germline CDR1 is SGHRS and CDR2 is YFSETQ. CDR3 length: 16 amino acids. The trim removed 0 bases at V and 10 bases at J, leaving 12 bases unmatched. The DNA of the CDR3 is TGCGCCAGCAGCTTGGCTCGTGTTGGCAGGGGGCGCGAGCAGTTCTTC. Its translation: CASSLARVGRGREQFF.

The CDR3 DNA is TGTGCCAGTAGAACAGGGGGGATAGATACGCAGTATTTT. Protein product: CASRTGGIDTQYF. V gene TRBV19 combines with J gene TRBJ2-3; 8 nucleotides match TRBD1. The germline V gene encodes CDR1 LNHDA and CDR2 SQIVND (reference sequence). V shed 6 bases and J 5 bases; nucleotides not matched to a gene: 4. CDR3 length: 13 amino acids.

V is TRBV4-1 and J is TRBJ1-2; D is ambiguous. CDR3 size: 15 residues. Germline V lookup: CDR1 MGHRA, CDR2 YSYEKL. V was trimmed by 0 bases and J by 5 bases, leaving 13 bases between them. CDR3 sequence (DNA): TGCGCCAGCAGCCAAGAATGGCGGACTGTATATGGCTACACCTTC. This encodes CASSQEWRTVYGYTF.

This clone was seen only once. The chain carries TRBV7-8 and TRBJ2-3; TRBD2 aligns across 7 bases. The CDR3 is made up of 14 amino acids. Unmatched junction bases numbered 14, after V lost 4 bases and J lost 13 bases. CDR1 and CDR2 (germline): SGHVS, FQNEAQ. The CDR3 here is CASSSPGGTRGEYF. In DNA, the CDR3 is TGTGCCAGCAGCTCCCCCGGGGGGACCCGCGGGGAGTATTTT.

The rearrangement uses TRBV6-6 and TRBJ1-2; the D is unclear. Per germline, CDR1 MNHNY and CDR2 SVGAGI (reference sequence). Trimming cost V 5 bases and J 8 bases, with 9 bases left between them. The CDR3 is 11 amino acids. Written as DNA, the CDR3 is TGTGCCAGCAGTCGTCTATCAGGCTACACCTTC. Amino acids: CASSRLSGYTF.

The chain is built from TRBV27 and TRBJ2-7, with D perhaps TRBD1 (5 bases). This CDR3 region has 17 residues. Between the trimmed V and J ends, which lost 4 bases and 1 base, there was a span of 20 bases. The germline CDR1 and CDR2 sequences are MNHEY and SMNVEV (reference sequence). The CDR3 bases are TGTGCCAGCAGTTCCGCCTTTACAGACAGCGATTCCTACGAGCAGTACTTC. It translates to CASSSAFTDSDSYEQYF.

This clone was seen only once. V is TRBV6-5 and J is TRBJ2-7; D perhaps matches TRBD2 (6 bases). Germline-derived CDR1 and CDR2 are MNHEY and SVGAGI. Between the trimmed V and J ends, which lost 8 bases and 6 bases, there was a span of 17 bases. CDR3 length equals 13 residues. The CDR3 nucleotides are TGTGCCAGCCGCGCTAGCGACCGGAGCGAGCAGTACTTC. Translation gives CASRASDRSEQYF.

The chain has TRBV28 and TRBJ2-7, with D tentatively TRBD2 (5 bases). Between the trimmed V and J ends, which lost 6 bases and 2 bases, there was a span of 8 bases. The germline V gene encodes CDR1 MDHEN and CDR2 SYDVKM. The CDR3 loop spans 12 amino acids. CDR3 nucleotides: TGTGCCAGCAGAGAGGGAACCTACGAGCAGTACTTC. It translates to CASREGTYEQYF.

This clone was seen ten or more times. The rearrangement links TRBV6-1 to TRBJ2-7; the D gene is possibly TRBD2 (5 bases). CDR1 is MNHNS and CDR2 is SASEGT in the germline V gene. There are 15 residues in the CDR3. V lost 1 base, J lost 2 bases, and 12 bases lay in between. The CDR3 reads CASSEEVRLTYEQYF. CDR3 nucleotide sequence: TGTGCCAGCAGTGAAGAGGTCCGACTAACCTACGAGCAGTACTTC.

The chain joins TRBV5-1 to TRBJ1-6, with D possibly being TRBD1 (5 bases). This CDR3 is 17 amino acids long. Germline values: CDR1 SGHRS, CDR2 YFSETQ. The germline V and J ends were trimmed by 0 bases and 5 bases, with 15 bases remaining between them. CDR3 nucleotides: TGCGCCAGCAGCTTGGAAGGGGTAAAAACTAATAATTCACCCCTCCACTTT. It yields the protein CASSLEGVKTNNSPLHF.

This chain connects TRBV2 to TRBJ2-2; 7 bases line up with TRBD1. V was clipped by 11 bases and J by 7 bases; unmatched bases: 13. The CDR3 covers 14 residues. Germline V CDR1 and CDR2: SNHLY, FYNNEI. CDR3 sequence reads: CAVPTGTVLGELFF. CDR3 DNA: TGTGCCGTACCCACCGGGACAGTGCTCGGGGAGCTGTTTTTT.

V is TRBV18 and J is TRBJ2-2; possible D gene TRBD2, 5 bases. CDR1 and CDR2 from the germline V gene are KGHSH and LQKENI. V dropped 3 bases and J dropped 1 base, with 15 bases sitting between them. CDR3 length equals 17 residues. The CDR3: CASSPSLLGGNTGELFF. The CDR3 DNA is TGTGCCAGCTCACCCTCCTTATTAGGAGGGAACACCGGGGAGCTGTTTTTT.

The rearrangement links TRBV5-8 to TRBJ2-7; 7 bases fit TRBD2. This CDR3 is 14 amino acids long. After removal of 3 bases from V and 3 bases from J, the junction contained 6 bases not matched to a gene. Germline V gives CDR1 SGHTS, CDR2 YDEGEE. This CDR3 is CASSWVAGVYEQYF. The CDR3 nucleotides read TGTGCCAGCAGCTGGGTCGCGGGAGTCTACGAGCAGTACTTC.

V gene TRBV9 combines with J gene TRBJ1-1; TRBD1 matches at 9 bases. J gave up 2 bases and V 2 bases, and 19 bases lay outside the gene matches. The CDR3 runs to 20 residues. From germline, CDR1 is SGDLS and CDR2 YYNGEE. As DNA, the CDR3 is TGTGCCAGCAGCGTGACAGGGGGTGGTCTTGTAGTAGGTCGTAACACTGAAGCTTTCTTT. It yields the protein CASSVTGGGLVVGRNTEAFF.

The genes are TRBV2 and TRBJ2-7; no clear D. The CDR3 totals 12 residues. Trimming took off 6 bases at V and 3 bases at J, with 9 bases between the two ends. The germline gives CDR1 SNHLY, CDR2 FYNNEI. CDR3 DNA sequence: TGTGCCAGCAGAACAATGGTCTACGAGCAGTACTTC. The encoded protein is CASRTMVYEQYF.

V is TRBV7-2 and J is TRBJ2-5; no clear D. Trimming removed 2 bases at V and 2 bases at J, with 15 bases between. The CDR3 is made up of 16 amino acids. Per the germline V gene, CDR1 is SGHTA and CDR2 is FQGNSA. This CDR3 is CASSLSRPILQETQYF. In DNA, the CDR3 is TGTGCCAGCAGCTTAAGTCGGCCCATACTACAAGAGACCCAGTACTTC. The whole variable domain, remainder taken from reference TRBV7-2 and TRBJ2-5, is GAGVSQSPSNKVTEKGKDVELRCDPISGHTALYWYRQSLGQGLEFLIYFQGNSAPDKSGLPSDRFSAERTGGSVSTLTIQRTQQEDSAVYLCASSLSRPILQETQYFGPGTRLLVL.

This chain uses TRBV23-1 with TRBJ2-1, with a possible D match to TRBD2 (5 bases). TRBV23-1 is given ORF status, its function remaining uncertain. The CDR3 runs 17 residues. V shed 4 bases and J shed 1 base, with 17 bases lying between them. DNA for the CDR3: TGCGCCAGCAGTCCTCCAGTATGGGAGCGTTCCTACAATGAGCAGTTCTTC. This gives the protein CASSPPVWERSYNEQFF.